Below, 30 T cell receptor beta chains from the same sample are listed, as sequenced in a study of graft-versus-host responses after intestinal transplantation. The assay was immunoSEQ multiplex PCR, and TCRdb's table has in-frame clones only and misses some. Among some 120,000 clones listed, just over 90% were seen once. Their antigens remain unidentified. Material: unstimulated CD4+ T cells sorted from spleen or lymph node cells, obtained before intestinal transplant. All receptors derive from a human donor who received an intestinal transplant.

The count of this clone is one. V is TRBV6-5 and J is TRBJ1-4, with 8 bases that match TRBD1. Germline-derived CDR1 and CDR2 are MNHEY and SVGAGI. This CDR3 has 14 amino acids. V trimming: 6 bases; J trimming: 1 base; junction bases outside the gene matches: 1. The CDR3 region has the DNA TGTGCCAGCAGCGACAGGGGAACTAATGAAAAACTGTTTTTT. This codes for CASSDRGTNEKLFF.

The chain carries TRBV7-6 and TRBJ2-1; 7 bases are a match to TRBD1. The germline V gene has CDR1 SGHVS and CDR2 FNYEAQ. V lost 3 bases and J lost 10; bases outside the gene matches: 6. This CDR3 contains 13 residues. This chain's CDR3 is CASSFRQGNEQFF. CDR3 DNA: TGTGCCAGCAGCTTTAGACAGGGAAACGAGCAGTTCTTC.

The CDR3 here is CASSMRTVEKLFF. In DNA form, the CDR3 reads TGTGCCAGTAGTATGCGGACAGTTGAAAAACTGTTTTTT. The chain couples TRBV19 to TRBJ1-4; D may be TRBD1 (6 bases). Trimming cost V 3 bases and J 7 bases, with 9 bases left between them. CDR3 length: 13 residues. Looked up from germline, CDR1 is LNHDA and CDR2 is SQIVND (reference sequence).

This clone came up a few times. The chain links TRBV5-4 to TRBJ2-1, with D hard to call. Germline V gene sequence: CDR1 SGHNT, CDR2 YYREEE (reference sequence). The CDR3 is 14 residues long. Trimming pared 4 bases from V and 5 bases from J, leaving 13 bases between. In DNA, the CDR3 is TGTGCCAGCAGCCCAAGCGCAGACCACAATGAGCAGTTCTTC. Encoded protein: CASSPSADHNEQFF.

The sample holds one count of this clone. The chain employs TRBV9 and TRBJ2-3, with TRBD2 as a possible D gene (6 bases). Germline CDR1 and CDR2: SGDLS and YYNGEE. The CDR3 runs 12 residues. Between the trimmed V and J ends, which lost 3 bases and 5 bases, there was a span of 7 bases. CDR3 nucleotide sequence: TGTGCCAGCAGCGGTAGCGGAGATACGCAGTATTTT. Its translation is CASSGSGDTQYF.

The rearrangement uses TRBV6-1 and TRBJ1-1; D is unclear. The CDR3 contains 14 residues. Germline-derived CDR1 and CDR2 are MNHNS and SASEGT. Trimming took 6 bases from V and 6 from J, leaving 17 bases between them. The CDR3 protein is CASSPLVGWAEAFF. The DNA for the CDR3 is TGTGCCAGCAGCCCTCTAGTAGGCTGGGCTGAAGCTTTCTTT.

This sequence joins TRBV19 and TRBJ2-5; D is perhaps TRBD1 (6 bases). The assigned J gene may be wrong: the sequence end matches TRBJ2-7 better. Germline CDR1 reads LNHDA; CDR2 reads SQIVND (reference sequence). This CDR3 region has 14 residues. This CDR3 reads CASTTGKSNHEQYF. In nucleotides, the CDR3 is TGTGCCAGTACCACAGGGAAGTCTAACCACGAGCAGTACTTC.

V and J are TRBV5-6 and TRBJ2-5; D is uncertain. The CDR3 spans 11 residues. Trimming took off 3 bases at V and 9 bases at J, with 9 bases between the two ends. The V gene's germline CDR1 is SGHDT and CDR2 YYEEEE. The CDR3 spells CASSYSEAQYF. The CDR3 nucleotides are TGTGCCAGCAGCTATTCCGAGGCCCAGTACTTC. The variable domain in full, with the rest retrieved from reference TRBV5-6 and TRBJ2-5, is DAGVTQSPTHLIKTRGQQVTLRCSPKSGHDTVSWYQQALGQGPQFIFQYYEEEERQRGNFPDRFSGHQFPNYSSELNVNALLLGDSALYLCASSYSEAQYFGPGTRLLVL.

This chain joins TRBV6-1 and TRBJ2-3; D unclear. V lost 10 bases to trimming and J lost 0 bases, with 14 bases between them. This CDR3 comprises 14 residues. CDR1 and CDR2 from the germline V gene are MNHNS and SASEGT. CDR3 sequence reads: CATSSLTSTDTQYF. CDR3 DNA sequence: TGTGCCACGTCAAGCCTTACTAGCACAGATACGCAGTATTTT.

The J gene is TRBJ2-5, the V gene TRBV5-1, with 9 bases lining up with TRBD2. V was pared by 2 bases and J by 2 bases, with 13 bases of the junction left unmatched. Germline V gives CDR1 SGHRS, CDR2 YFSETQ. The CDR3 is 18 residues long. The CDR3 sequence: CASSLRASGTNTQETQYF. CDR3 in DNA: TGCGCCAGCAGCTTAAGGGCTAGCGGGACTAATACGCAAGAGACCCAGTACTTC.

This chain links TRBV10-2 with TRBJ2-7; TRBD2 agrees at 9 bases. Per the germline V gene, CDR1 is WSHSY and CDR2 is SAAADI. The V segment lost 6 bases and the J segment 5 bases; nucleotides outside the gene matches: 8. The CDR3 spans 14 residues. The CDR3 spells CASSSTSGYNEQYF. DNA for the CDR3: TGCGCCAGCAGCTCGACTAGCGGATACAACGAGCAGTACTTC.

This clone was recorded only once. The chain links TRBV7-8 to TRBJ2-1; 13 positions match TRBD2. The V segment lost 4 bases and the J segment 9 bases; nucleotides outside the gene matches: 9. The CDR3 runs to 16 residues. CDR1 is SGHVS and CDR2 is FQNEAQ in the germline V gene. DNA of the CDR3: TGTGCCAGCAGCTCGGGACTAGCGGGAATATTAGGTGAGCAGTTCTTC. Amino acid sequence: CASSSGLAGILGEQFF.

The chain links TRBV27 to TRBJ2-7, with 10 bases lining up with TRBD1. Per the germline V gene, CDR1 is MNHEY and CDR2 is SMNVEV (reference sequence). V lost 8 bases, J lost 1 base, and 2 bases stayed unmatched. The CDR3 sequence is 13 residues long. DNA for the CDR3: TGTGCCAGCGCGGGACAGGGGTCCTACGAGCAGTACTTC. Amino acids: CASAGQGSYEQYF.

V and J are TRBV7-8 and TRBJ2-5; 8 bases fit TRBD2. Trimming took 5 bases from V and 5 from J; bases not matched to a gene: 7. The germline gives CDR1 SGHVS, CDR2 FQNEAQ. The CDR3 runs 14 residues. The CDR3 coding sequence is TGTGCCAGCAGCCGCGGGGGGCGAGGGGAGACCCAGTACTTC. Its protein product is CASSRGGRGETQYF.

The genes are TRBV6-5 and TRBJ1-3; 8 bases line up with TRBD1. Germline V gene data show CDR1 as MNHEY and CDR2 as SVGAGI. This CDR3 spans 15 amino acids. V shed 6 bases, J shed 0 bases, and the junction held 4 bases outside the gene matches. The CDR3 sequence is CASSRDRGSGNTIYF. CDR3 DNA sequence: TGTGCCAGCAGCCGCGACAGGGGCTCTGGAAACACCATATATTTT.

CDR3 sequence reads: CASSLHPPGVSYNSPLHF. Here the CDR3 DNA reads TGCGCCAGCAGCCTACACCCCCCGGGGGTCTCCTATAATTCACCCCTCCACTTT. The chain is built from TRBV4-1 and TRBJ1-6; D perhaps matches TRBD1 (5 bases). Germline CDR1 and CDR2: MGHRA and YSYEKL. V lost 4 bases to trimming and J lost 0 bases, with 16 bases between them. The CDR3 is 18 amino acids.

The rearrangement joins TRBV6-5 to TRBJ2-7; D not certain. V lost 6 bases and J 0 bases, leaving 12 bases between the germline ends. This CDR3 comprises 14 residues. Germline CDR1 reads MNHEY; CDR2 reads SVGAGI. CDR3 nucleotide sequence: TGTGCCAGCAGGGCAGACTTTAGCTCCTACGAGCAGTACTTC. Translation gives CASRADFSSYEQYF.

This clone was found once. The rearrangement joins TRBV28 to TRBJ2-2, with 8 bases lining up with TRBD2. CDR1 MDHEN and CDR2 SYDVKM come from the germline V gene. The trim removed 3 bases at V and 5 bases at J, leaving 11 bases unmatched. The length of the CDR3 is 17 residues. The CDR3 is CASSFRGGKSGTGELFF. Here the CDR3 DNA reads TGTGCCAGCAGTTTCCGCGGGGGGAAATCTGGAACCGGGGAGCTGTTTTTT.

This chain links TRBV6-1 with TRBJ1-2; D uncertain. Deletions cut 4 bases from V and 5 bases from J, with 11 bases between. This CDR3 is 13 amino acids long. The V gene's germline CDR1 is MNHNS and CDR2 SASEGT. CDR3 loop: CASSVGRSYGYTF. The CDR3 region has the DNA TGTGCCAGCAGTGTTGGCAGGTCTTATGGCTACACCTTC.

V is TRBV12-5 and J is TRBJ1-2; TRBD1 matches 7 bases. The CDR3 has 13 residues. The V gene end was trimmed by 6 bases and the J gene end by 0 bases; junction bases not matched to a gene: 1. The V gene's germline CDR1 is LGHNT and CDR2 FRNRAP. Here the CDR3 reads CASGGTANYGYTF. The CDR3 DNA reads TGTGCTAGTGGCGGGACAGCTAACTATGGCTACACCTTC.

This clone was observed a few times. CDR3 DNA: TGTGCCTGGACTGGAGTGAACACTGAAGCTTTCTTT. Residues: CAWTGVNTEAFF. This rearrangement joins TRBV30 to TRBJ1-1, with D unclear. There are 12 residues in the CDR3. V lost 4 bases to trimming and J lost 0 bases, with 6 bases between them. The germline V gene has CDR1 GTSNPN and CDR2 SVGIG (reference sequence).

The chain is built from TRBV4-2 and TRBJ2-1; D unclear. The CDR3 has 14 residues. Germline V lookup: CDR1 LGHNA, CDR2 YNFKEQ. The V end lost 1 base, the J end lost 7 bases, and 11 bases lay between the germline ends. The CDR3 sequence is CASSQGFGRNEQFF. Here the CDR3 DNA reads TGTGCCAGCAGCCAAGGCTTTGGCAGGAATGAGCAGTTCTTC.

V and J are TRBV28 and TRBJ2-7; tentatively, D is TRBD2 (6 bases). The length of the CDR3 is 15 residues. Germline-derived CDR1 and CDR2 are MDHEN and SYDVKM. V shed 7 bases and J shed 0 bases, with 16 bases lying between them. The CDR3: CASTDGGASSYEQYF. The CDR3 DNA sequence: TGTGCCAGCACCGACGGCGGGGCGAGCTCCTACGAGCAGTACTTC.

The chain couples TRBV5-1 to TRBJ1-2; D is perhaps TRBD1 (6 bases). The CDR3 extends over 11 amino acids. V was shortened by 6 bases and J by 8 bases, with 11 bases between the two germline ends. The germline CDR1 and CDR2 sequences are SGHRS and YFSETQ. The CDR3 reads CASTQGMGYTF. The CDR3 DNA reads as TGCGCCAGCACCCAGGGGATGGGCTACACCTTC.

The chain links TRBV6-4 to TRBJ1-1, with 7 bases lining up with TRBD1. Unmatched junction bases numbered 9, after V lost 3 bases and J lost 8 bases. The CDR3 runs 14 residues. The germline V gene has CDR1 MRHNA and CDR2 SNTAGT. In DNA, the CDR3 is TGTGCCAGCAGTGAAACTCGGGACAGTACAGAAGCTTTCTTT. Protein sequence: CASSETRDSTEAFF.

The gene calls are TRBV5-6 and TRBJ2-5; 7 bases are a match to TRBD1. The CDR3 is 16 amino acids. With V trimmed by 0 bases and J by 4 bases, 9 bases remained unmatched. Germline CDR1 and CDR2: SGHDT and YYEEEE. The CDR3 is CASSLEGGALVETQYF. CDR3 nucleotide sequence: TGTGCCAGCAGCTTGGAAGGGGGCGCTTTGGTAGAGACCCAGTACTTC.

The chain joins TRBV7-9 to TRBJ1-5, with 8 bases lining up with TRBD1. V was pared by 0 bases and J by 6 bases, with 4 bases of the junction left unmatched. Germline V gene lookup returns CDR1 SEHNR and CDR2 FQNEAQ (reference sequence). The CDR3 spans 15 residues. The CDR3 reads CASSLAGQVIQPQHF. For the CDR3, the DNA is TGTGCCAGCAGCTTAGCGGGACAGGTTATTCAGCCCCAGCATTTT.

The chain links TRBV5-1 to TRBJ1-1; perhaps TRBD1 as D (6 bases). V dropped 3 bases and J dropped 1 base, with 13 bases sitting between them. This CDR3 has 15 amino acids. CDR1 SGHRS and CDR2 YFSETQ come from the germline V gene. This chain's CDR3 is CASSWPTGPNTEAFF. The CDR3 bases are TGCGCCAGCAGCTGGCCAACAGGGCCGAACACTGAAGCTTTCTTT.

This chain uses TRBV27 with TRBJ2-7; TRBD1 is a possible D gene (6 bases). V was shortened by 5 bases and J by 3 bases, with 17 bases between the two germline ends. Germline-derived CDR1 and CDR2 are MNHEY and SMNVEV (reference sequence). The CDR3 sequence is 15 residues long. The CDR3 reads CASSITSGVGYEQYF. The CDR3 DNA sequence: TGTGCCAGCAGTATTACATCAGGGGTCGGCTACGAGCAGTACTTC.

Only one count was recorded for this clone. In nucleotides, the CDR3 is TGTGCCAGCAGCTTAAAATGGACTAGCGGCACAGATACGCAGTATTTT. Translation gives CASSLKWTSGTDTQYF. The V call is TRBV11-2, the J call TRBJ2-3; 9 nucleotides line up with TRBD2. With 2 bases clipped from V and 1 base from J, the junction kept 4 bases outside the gene matches. The CDR3 contains 16 residues. Germline loops: CDR1 SGHAT, CDR2 FQNNGV.